The rows below give T cell receptor beta chains drawn from one sample of a study of PD-L1 blockade in urothelial cancer. Data came from immunoSEQ multiplex PCR; TCRdb stores just in-frame clones and leaves some out. The data show about 45,000 clones, approximately 90% seen once. The starting material was PBMCs, obtained around atezolizumab (anti-PD-L1) treatment. These receptor sequences come from a woman in her fifties or sixties with urothelial cancer. CDR3s leave out the opening cysteine and the closing phenylalanine or tryptophan.

ASSGKTGASNQPQH | 14 | TRBV5-8
ASSPTGTSKTGELF | 14 | TRBV5-4
ASSLGQNYGYT | 11 | TRBV6-6
ASSPPDGRAVELF | 13 | TRBV18
ASSSQGTSYEQY | 12 | TRBV5-6
ASSPGRAGKWSDTQY | 15 | TRBV19
ASSMGAGTGGDEQY | 14 | TRBV19
ASRRNYHDEQY | 11 | TRBV7-2
ASSMGLAGGPPNEQF | 15 | TRBV7-9
ASREGVEQF | 9 | TRBV5-1
AISDSLAYNEQF | 12 | TRBV10-3
ASSLIQGAGEQY | 12 | TRBV11-2
AISETGTSGNNEQF | 14 | TRBV10-3
ASSLGGQGAPGYT | 13 | TRBV7-9
ASSPRTSGSKETQY | 14 | TRBV18
ASSKPSHCETGAYEQY | 16 | TRBV21-1
ASGGLNNEQF | 10 | TRBV6-5
ATSRVGGGYGYT | 12 | TRBV15
ASSLSTGNSNQPQH | 14 | TRBV18
ASSSIAGSSDEQF | 13 | TRBV7-3
ASSQDGGRGLTSWGTGELF | 19 | TRBV4-3
ASGQGPPYNEQF | 12 | TRBV5-1
ASTPGTGLNEKLF | 13 | TRBV19
ASNAQGAGNEQF | 12 | TRBV10-2
ASRGWQGSYEQY | 12 | TRBV7-2
ASSLPSGADEEQY | 13 | TRBV5-4
ASSSGRVCGEQY | 12 | TRBV6-5
ASSVVFSSRPGELF | 14 | TRBV9
ASSQASGGYTDTQY | 14 | TRBV4-2
ASSPSSIRQGAYGYT | 15 | TRBV9
ASSTGTGANQPQH | 13 | TRBV5-1
ASSLEGRPQETQY | 13 | TRBV11-2
ASSRGLAGRGSYNEQF | 16 | TRBV5-4
ASSLTSGRALNEQF | 14 | TRBV6-5
SANTGGGRTQY | 11 | TRBV29-1
ASSPQGEGWETQY | 13 | TRBV5-1
ASRDAGNNQPQH | 12 | TRBV2
ADRDTTSTDTQY | 12 | TRBV5-4
ASSRDREDGYT | 11 | TRBV18
ASSIDLGLWRDRENIQY | 17 | TRBV19
ASSGDRGNEKLF | 12 | TRBV2
ASSLKEHTGELF | 12 | TRBV5-1
AISETAGGLAGELF | 14 | TRBV10-3
ASSSGGRNTEAF | 12 | TRBV28
ATIDRSNEKLF | 11 | TRBV5-1
ASRAGDRYNEKLF | 13 | TRBV2
ASSLALDIEQF | 11 | TRBV7-2
ASSVVGGAGANVLT | 14 | TRBV9